What follows describes a single T cell receptor (beta chain). Its antigen is currently unknown. This sample was included in a study of human T cells and chemical hapten exposure. Findings and limits, study-wide: No shift was seen in TCRs above 1 in 1000 frequency with DPC sensitization. In the PT1 data, expanded TCR counts showed a positive correlation with patch test score.

Time point reported: pre-sensitization, week 0. As for treatment: therapeutic diphenylcyclopropenone sensitization with weekly scalp DPC. Before extraction, the whole blood was not fractionated, and total RNA was taken from it. CDR1 and CDR2 from the germline V gene are SGHTS and YDEGEE. CDR3 length equals 14 residues. V shed 0 bases and J 6 bases; nucleotides not matched to a gene: 3. It was the library that attached unique molecular identifiers to individual cDNA molecules. TCRdb re-derived calls from the RACE reads in MiXCR, one entry per CDR3 protein. The sample has approximately 370,000 distinct CDR3 sequences; 5.5% are singletons.

The sequencing here drew on whole blood, taken in connection with sensitization to the hapten diphenylcyclopropenone (DPC). V gene TRBV5-8 combines with J gene TRBJ1-1; TRBD1 matches 9 bases. This clonotype originated in a woman between 18 and 29 years old with alopecia areata. Some clones in this sample may be carry-over from other donors' samples. The CDR3 loop reads CASSLDRGPPEAFF. CDR3 nucleotides: TGTGCCAGCAGCTTGGACAGGGGGCCCCCTGAAGCTTTCTTT.